Shown below are 19 T cell receptor beta chains from a single sample sequenced in a study of blood T cell repertoires in COVID-19. Produced via immunoSEQ multiplex PCR; TCRdb's table is partial and in-frame only. This table holds around 95,000 clones, roughly 79% found once. The sequencing sample was made of peripheral blood. The receptor source for this set is a man aged 65 to 79 with active or convalescent COVID-19.

The CDR3 reads CASSPLTSATGELFF. In DNA form, the CDR3 reads TGTGCCAGCAGCCCGTTGACTAGCGCCACCGGGGAGCTGTTTTTT. The chain carries TRBV3-1 (or the pseudogene TRBV3-2) and TRBJ2-2; TRBD2 matches 8 bases. V was pared by 4 bases and J by 4 bases, with 5 bases of the junction left unmatched. The length of the CDR3 is 15 residues. Looked up from germline, CDR1 is LGHDT and CDR2 is YNNKEL (reference sequence).

V and J are TRBV18 and TRBJ2-7; 8 nucleotides align to TRBD1. With 1 base clipped from V and 0 bases from J, the junction kept 5 bases outside the gene matches. Germline-derived CDR1 and CDR2 are KGHSH and LQKENI. This CDR3 is built from 16 residues. In DNA form, the CDR3 reads TGTGCCAGCTCACCACGACGGCAGGGGGCCTCCTACGAGCAGTACTTC. It codes for CASSPRRQGASYEQYF. Filled out from reference TRBV18 and TRBJ2-7, the complete variable domain reads NAGVMQNPRHLVRRRGQEARLRCSPMKGHSHVYWYRQLPEEGLKFMVYLQKENIIDESGMPKERFSAEFPKEGPSILRIQQVVRGDSAAYFCASSPRRQGASYEQYFGPGTRLTVT.

This rearrangement joins TRBV6-5 to TRBJ1-1; D uncertain. V was pared by 6 bases and J by 1 base, with 15 bases between. CDR1 MNHEY and CDR2 SVGAGI come from the germline V gene. The CDR3 covers 15 residues. The CDR3 loop is CASSPHPGRNTEAFF. CDR3 coding DNA: TGTGCCAGCAGCCCCCACCCTGGTAGGAACACTGAAGCTTTCTTT.

The chain is built from TRBV3-1 (or the pseudogene TRBV3-2) and TRBJ1-2; 10 bases are a match to TRBD1. Trimming at V came to 1 base and at J to 5 bases, leaving 7 bases not matched to a gene. From germline, CDR1 is LGHDT and CDR2 YNNKEL (reference sequence). The CDR3 contains 16 residues. The CDR3 coding sequence is TGTGCCAGCAGCCAAGCTAGACAGGGGGCAGGGTATGGCTACACCTTC. Its translation: CASSQARQGAGYGYTF.

This clone has only a few counts. This rearrangement joins TRBV5-1 to TRBJ1-2, with 11 nucleotides matching TRBD1. Trimming cost V 6 bases and J 8 bases; bases outside gene matches: 9. CDR3 length: 14 amino acids. In germline, CDR1 is SGHRS, CDR2 YFSETQ. The CDR3 sequence is CASTPGGQGAGYTF. The CDR3 DNA is TGCGCCAGCACCCCCGGAGGACAGGGGGCAGGCTACACCTTC.

The chain employs TRBV7-6 and TRBJ2-7; D unresolved. The CDR3 spans 13 residues. Per germline, CDR1 SGHVS and CDR2 FNYEAQ. Trimming removed 5 bases from V and 1 base from J, with 9 bases in between. The CDR3 protein is CASSLGPSYEQYF. In nucleotides, the CDR3 is TGTGCCAGCAGCCTGGGCCCGTCCTACGAGCAGTACTTC.

This clone was found a few times. This chain links TRBV5-5 with TRBJ1-1; D is possibly TRBD1 (6 bases). Germline CDR1 and CDR2: SGHKS and YYEKEE (reference sequence). The V end was cut by 4 bases, the J end by 1 base, with 17 bases between. The CDR3 totals 16 residues. The CDR3 DNA reads as TGTGCCAGCAGCCGCCGGGACACCGGACGGAACACTGAAGCTTTCTTT. Translated, it gives CASSRRDTGRNTEAFF.

The gene calls are TRBV6-6 and TRBJ1-1; D remains unclear. V was shortened by 2 bases and J by 0 bases, with 4 bases between the two germline ends. The CDR3 sequence is 13 residues long. Germline V lookup: CDR1 MNHNY, CDR2 SVGAGI (reference sequence). The CDR3 spells CASSYAVNTEAFF. For the CDR3, the DNA is TGTGCCAGCAGTTACGCGGTGAACACTGAAGCTTTCTTT.

This clone is a singleton in its sample. This chain joins TRBV5-4 and TRBJ1-2, with TRBD1 matching 7 bases. Germline loops: CDR1 SGHNT, CDR2 YYREEE (reference sequence). The CDR3 length is 17 residues. Losses at the gene ends were 4 bases for V and 4 bases for J; bases not matched to a gene: 16. The CDR3 bases are TGTGCCAGCAGCAGGGGGACAGACCCTACCATAGGCTATGGCTACACCTTC. It specifies CASSRGTDPTIGYGYTF.

The rearrangement links TRBV5-1 to TRBJ1-4; 8 bases fit TRBD1. The CDR3 loop spans 14 amino acids. The J segment lost 3 bases and the V segment lost 4 bases, leaving 2 bases of the junction unmatched. CDR1 is SGHRS, CDR2 YFSETQ, per germline. The CDR3 sequence is CASSTGQANEKLFF. In DNA, the CDR3 is TGCGCCAGCAGCACGGGACAGGCTAATGAAAAACTGTTTTTT.

The chain uses TRBV5-4 and TRBJ1-6, with D maybe TRBD1 (6 bases). The V and J ends lost 3 bases and 0 bases respectively, with 16 bases between them. There are 18 residues in the CDR3. The germline gives CDR1 SGHNT, CDR2 YYREEE (reference sequence). In nucleotides, the CDR3 is TGTGCCAGCAGCTGGGTGGGGGGGGCGAGCTCCTATAATTCACCCCTCCACTTT. Translation gives CASSWVGGASSYNSPLHF.

This clone was detected only a few times. The chain employs TRBV7-7 and TRBJ2-1, with TRBD2 matching 12 bases. The CDR3 length is 17 residues. Germline trimming cut 4 bases from V and 6 bases from J; bases unmatched to any gene: 10. The germline CDR1 and CDR2 sequences are SSHAT and FNYEAQ (reference sequence). The CDR3 spells CASSSPGGLAGLNEQFF. CDR3 bases: TGTGCCAGCAGCTCACCCGGGGGACTAGCGGGCCTCAATGAGCAGTTCTTC.

This rearrangement joins TRBV28 to TRBJ1-2; a weak D match, TRBD1 (6 bases). Between the trimmed V and J ends, which lost 0 bases and 6 bases, there was a span of 23 bases. The CDR3 is made up of 18 amino acids. Germline V gives CDR1 MDHEN, CDR2 SYDVKM. The CDR3 coding sequence is TGTGCCAGCAGTTTATGGGTGGGGGACACCATAAAGGGAGATGGCTACACCTTC. This sequence encodes CASSLWVGDTIKGDGYTF.

This rearrangement joins TRBV4-3 to TRBJ1-6, with 11 bases identical to TRBD1. Germline assignment: CDR1 LGHNA and CDR2 YSLEER. The CDR3 covers 15 residues. Trimming cost V 1 base and J 9 bases; bases outside gene matches: 2. CDR3 DNA sequence: TGCGCCAGCAGCCAAGGGACAGGGGGCTTTTCACCCCTCCACTTT. Translated: CASSQGTGGFSPLHF.

CDR3 DNA: TGTGCCAGCAGTGAAACAGGGACAGAGGTGAATGGCTACACCTTC. Protein sequence: CASSETGTEVNGYTF. The chain uses TRBV2 and TRBJ1-2; 7 bases are a match to TRBD1. The CDR3 totals 15 residues. Germline V gene lookup returns CDR1 SNHLY and CDR2 FYNNEI. Trimming removed 2 bases from V and 6 bases from J; junction bases left unmatched: 9.

V and J are TRBV12-5 and TRBJ1-3, with D tentatively TRBD1 (5 bases). There are 14 residues in the CDR3. V was clipped by 6 bases and J by 4 bases, with 13 bases between them. Germline CDR1 is LGHNT and CDR2 is FRNRAP. The CDR3 DNA sequence: TGTGCTAGTGGACCGGGACTGTCAGGAAACACCATATATTTT. Translation: CASGPGLSGNTIYF.

This clone was recorded only once. This CDR3 reads CASSFADYYTDTQYF. CDR3 DNA sequence: TGTGCCAGCAGCTTCGCGGACTACTACACAGATACGCAGTATTTT. This chain connects TRBV7-2 to TRBJ2-3; possible D gene TRBD2, 6 bases. V was cut by 3 bases and J by 2 bases, with 12 bases left in between. Germline-derived CDR1 and CDR2 are SGHTA and FQGNSA. The CDR3 has 15 amino acids.

The CDR3 DNA sequence: TGTGCCAGCAGCCAGGGGACAGGGAATATCGCGACCCAGTACTTC. Its translation is CASSQGTGNIATQYF. The chain joins TRBV3-1 (or the pseudogene TRBV3-2) to TRBJ2-5, with TRBD1 matching over 9 bases. V lost 3 bases, J lost 7 bases, and 9 bases stayed unmatched. This CDR3 is built from 15 residues. Germline V gene sequence: CDR1 LGHDT, CDR2 YNNKEL (reference sequence).

This chain links TRBV7-6 with TRBJ2-7; 12 bases are shared with TRBD2. This CDR3 is 16 amino acids long. Trimming took 1 base from V and 5 from J; bases not matched to a gene: 6. Per germline, CDR1 SGHVS and CDR2 FNYEAQ. The CDR3 region is CASSLGLAGGLHEQYF. CDR3 coding DNA: TGTGCCAGCAGCTTAGGCCTAGCGGGAGGGCTCCACGAGCAGTACTTC.